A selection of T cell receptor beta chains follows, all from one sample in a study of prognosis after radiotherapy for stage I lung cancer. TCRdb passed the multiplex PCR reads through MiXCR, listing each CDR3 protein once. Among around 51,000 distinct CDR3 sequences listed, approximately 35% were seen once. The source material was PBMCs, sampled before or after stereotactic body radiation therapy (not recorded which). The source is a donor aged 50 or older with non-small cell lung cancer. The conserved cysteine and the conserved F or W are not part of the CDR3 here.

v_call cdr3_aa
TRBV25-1 ASSEGGAKGTYEQY
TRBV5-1 ASSLAREDEQF
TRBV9 ASIVGYMRSGANVLT
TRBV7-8 ASSPLGRGRTEAF
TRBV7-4 ASNTAGREVLNEQF
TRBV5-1 ASSAGQGGELF
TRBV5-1 ASSLDRNYEQY
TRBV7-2 ASSQIERETQY
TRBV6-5 ASSYTRRGGSPLH
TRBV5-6 ASSSFPGHGNQPQH
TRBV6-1 ASLRWESTGELF
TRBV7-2 ASSFTGTSVMASHEQY
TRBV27 ASRVTSGSTYEQY
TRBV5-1 ASTSTGQLNTGELF
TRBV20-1 SARDPTGPGTEDF
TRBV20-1 SAATDPYEQY
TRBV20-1 SARGTRSQDRMNTEAF
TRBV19 AIRDSVDTGELF
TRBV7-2 ASSSQRVGLAETYNEQF
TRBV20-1 SASRRVGEADTQY
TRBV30 AWSRDRGGNTEAF
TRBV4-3 ASSQDRNQPQH
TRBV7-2 ASSVDRNSYNEQF
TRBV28 ASNFLDWTNTGELF
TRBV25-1 ASSEFWGAQETQY
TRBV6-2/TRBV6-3 AVRWGAHQPQH
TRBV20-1 SARYGPAGLREQY
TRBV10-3 AISESDMTANYGYT
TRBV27 AKPPRVPLRPLH
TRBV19 ASSPRGAADNSPLH
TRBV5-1 ASSWGTGRGEAF
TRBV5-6 ASSLQGYEQY
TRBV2 ASSPIQSMVGELF
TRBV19 ASSIDHGGSSYEQY
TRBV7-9 ASSPVRGGNTGELF
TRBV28 ASREGVGSYNSPIH
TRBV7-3 ASSRTGAYEQF
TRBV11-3 ASSPRSLELNTEAF
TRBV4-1 ASSQDGSIGEQY
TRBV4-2 ASSRQLAENTGELF
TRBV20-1 SATFWDKTYEQY
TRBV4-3 ASSQRGLGTSVKSSYNEQF
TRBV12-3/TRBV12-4 ASSFLVGVLGGYT
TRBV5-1 ASSSGSGSLTGELF
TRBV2 ASKETAGANVLT
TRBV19 ASAPTGMDRYT
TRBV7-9 ASSRARTANTEAF
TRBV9 ASSPRTILNTGELF
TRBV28 ASSFRRSRRDGSTDTQY
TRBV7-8 ASSHGRTGSYEQY
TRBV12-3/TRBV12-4 ASGKRERNEQY
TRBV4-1 ASSQTGGANTEAF
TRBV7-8 ASSRSIDNYEQY